These 9 T cell receptor beta chains originate from one sample sequenced in a study of T cells in Graves' hyperthyroidism and ophthalmopathy. Regions amplified from RNA transcripts were the TCR beta CDR3 regions. HTBI primers were used for first-round RT-PCR of the TCR CDR3. TCRdb fed the multiplex PCR reads into MiXCR, producing one record per CDR3 protein. Here the sample spans about 110,000 distinct CDR3 sequences, more than 15% being singletons. The sequenced sample was blood. The receptors stem from a woman aged 45-65 years with Graves' hyperthyroidism.

The table lists this clonotype with a count of one. The genes are TRBV18 and TRBJ2-5, with 10 positions matching TRBD1. This CDR3 contains 12 residues. Trimming at V came to 3 bases and at J to 12 bases, leaving 4 bases not matched to a gene. Per the germline V gene, CDR1 is KGHSH and CDR2 is LQKENI. This CDR3 reads CASSPGTGDEYF. The CDR3 DNA sequence: TGTGCCAGCTCACCTGGGACAGGGGATGAGTACTTC.

About this clonotype: With a much larger clone just one base away, this may be a read error. This chain uses TRBV7-2 with TRBJ1-1, with no clear D. The CDR3 has 12 amino acids. Germline-derived CDR1 and CDR2 are SGHTA and FQGNSA. The CDR3 is CASSLGLVEVFF. CDR3 sequence (DNA): TGTGCCAGCAGCTTAGGGTTAGTTGAAGTTTTCTTT.

This clonotype has at least ten counts. CDR3 sequence (DNA): TGTGCCTGGAGTCAGGGGCTCGATGGCTACACCTTC. It encodes CAWSQGLDGYTF. This chain links TRBV30 with TRBJ1-2; tentative D call: TRBD1 (6 bases). The CDR3 runs 12 residues. Germline V gene sequence: CDR1 GTSNPN, CDR2 SVGIG (reference sequence). Trimming removed 2 bases from V and 6 bases from J, with 10 bases in between.

The CDR3 reads CASSGPNSYEQYF. DNA of the CDR3: TGTGCCAGCTCTGGACCAAACTCCTACGAGCAGTACTTC. The V gene is TRBV25-1, the J gene TRBJ2-7, with D unclear. Between the trimmed V and J ends, which lost 8 bases and 0 bases, there was a span of 11 bases. The CDR3 covers 13 residues. Germline loops: CDR1 MGHDK, CDR2 SYGVNS.

This clonotype occurred a few times. This chain joins TRBV3-1 and TRBJ2-1, with a weak D call TRBD1 (6 bases). The germline V gene encodes CDR1 LGHDT and CDR2 YNNKEL (reference sequence). The CDR3 length is 15 residues. Trimming took 6 bases from V and 1 from J, leaving 13 bases between them. The CDR3 reads CASRPVTGSYNEQFF. In nucleotides, the CDR3 is TGTGCCAGCAGACCAGTAACAGGGTCCTACAATGAGCAGTTCTTC.

This clonotype was found many times. V and J are TRBV18 and TRBJ2-5; 8 positions agree with TRBD1. This CDR3 region has 15 residues. Germline V CDR1 and CDR2: KGHSH, LQKENI. V gave up 1 base and J gave up 5 bases; unmatched junction bases: 6. The CDR3 is CASSPRQGPGETQYF. In nucleotides, the CDR3 is TGTGCCAGCTCACCACGACAGGGGCCGGGGGAGACCCAGTACTTC.

This clonotype was seen ten or more times. The chain is built from TRBV20-1 and TRBJ2-3; TRBD2 matches 13 bases. This CDR3 contains 16 residues. Germline values: CDR1 DFQATT, CDR2 SNEGSKA (reference sequence). V dropped 5 bases and J dropped 4; count of bases not matched to a gene: 9. DNA of the CDR3: TGCAGTGCTTCACCTTGGACTAGCGGGAGCTCAGATACGCAGTATTTT. It yields the protein CSASPWTSGSSDTQYF.

This clonotype was seen ten or more times. The chain is built from TRBV10-3 and TRBJ2-3; D might be TRBD1 (5 bases). CDR1 ENHRY and CDR2 SYGVKD come from the germline V gene. V was clipped by 10 bases and J by 0 bases, with 20 bases between them. This CDR3 has 16 residues. CDR3 in amino acids: CATYTLAQGSTDTQYF. CDR3 coding DNA: TGTGCCACCTACACCCTCGCCCAGGGTAGCACAGATACGCAGTATTTT.

This clonotype was seen ten or more times. This sequence joins TRBV2 and TRBJ1-6, with no clear D. V gave up 2 bases and J gave up 5 bases, with 7 bases separating them. This CDR3 is built from 14 residues. Germline loops: CDR1 SNHLY, CDR2 FYNNEI. The CDR3, as DNA: TGTGCCAGCAGTGAACAGATTCATAATTCACCCCTCCACTTT. It codes for CASSEQIHNSPLHF.